The clone carrying this T cell receptor beta chain was observed at least ten times. This sample is part of a study of human T cells and chemical hapten exposure. The CDR3 spans 15 residues. V lost 3 bases and J lost 5, with 17 bases in between. Germline values: CDR1 SQVTM, CDR2 ANQGSEA. TCRdb re-called the RACE reads with MiXCR, one entry per CDR3 protein. The sample includes approximately 400,000 distinct CDR3 sequences, approximately 5% of them seen just once. The time point denotes: patch test 1, 2 weeks after DPC sensitization. The treatment here: therapeutic diphenylcyclopropenone sensitization with weekly scalp DPC.

The chain employs TRBV29-1 and TRBJ1-5; TRBD1 is a possible D gene (5 bases). This TCR derives from a woman aged 45-59 years with alopecia areata. Some clones in this sample may be carry-over from other donors' samples. Sequences were derived from whole blood, sampled in connection with sensitization to the hapten diphenylcyclopropenone (DPC). The CDR3 protein is CSVEGDGNGDQPQHF. In DNA form, the CDR3 reads TGCAGCGTTGAGGGGGACGGGAACGGTGATCAGCCCCAGCATTTT.